What follows are 25 T cell receptor beta chains derived from one specimen sequenced in a study of response to subunit inactivated influenza vaccine. TCRdb itself ran the RT-PCR reads through MiXCR, one entry per CDR3 protein. The sample shows almost 600,000 distinct CDR3 sequences, about 14% of them seen only once. Sample: PBMCs from blood, taken roughly 12 days after vaccination. The receptor source for this set is a man aged 50 to 59 who received an inactivated influenza vaccine.

The genes are TRBV5-6 and TRBJ1-2, with TRBD1 matching over 9 bases. The V and J ends lost 4 bases and 8 bases, in that order; junction bases with no gene match: 9. CDR1 SGHDT and CDR2 YYEEEE come from the germline V gene. This CDR3 spans 14 amino acids. The CDR3 bases are TGTGCCAGCAGCCTGGGACAGGGATTCGGCGGCTACACCTTC. Translating gives CASSLGQGFGGYTF.

This clonotype was counted only a few times. J is TRBJ1-1 and V is TRBV18, with 7 bases that match TRBD1. Trimming cost V 4 bases and J 1 base; bases outside gene matches: 3. CDR3 length equals 14 residues. Germline CDR1 KGHSH, CDR2 LQKENI. CDR3 bases: TGTGCCAGCTCACGAGGGGGCAAGAACACTGAAGCTTTCTTT. Protein product: CASSRGGKNTEAFF.

This clonotype was counted many times. The CDR3 nucleotides are TGTGCCAGCAGCGGACAGGGGGCTCAGTTCGGCTACACCTTC. Residues: CASSGQGAQFGYTF. The chain links TRBV28 to TRBJ1-2; 11 nucleotides match TRBD1. The ends lost 6 bases at V and 8 bases at J; junction bases unmatched: 8. This CDR3 contains 14 residues. CDR1 is MDHEN and CDR2 is SYDVKM in the germline V gene.

This clonotype was seen repeatedly, ten times or more. The chain combines TRBV20-1 with TRBJ1-2; TRBD1 might be the D (5 bases). The CDR3 is 13 amino acids. Germline V gene data show CDR1 as DFQATT and CDR2 as SNEGSKA (reference sequence). V shed 1 base and J shed 7 bases, with 13 bases lying between them. The CDR3 loop is CSARVGGFTGYTF. In nucleotides, the CDR3 is TGCAGTGCTAGAGTCGGGGGTTTCACTGGCTACACCTTC.

The J gene is TRBJ2-3, the V gene TRBV2; D is unresolved. CDR1 and CDR2 (germline): SNHLY, FYNNEI. This CDR3 has 13 amino acids. Between the trimmed V and J ends, which lost 7 bases and 0 bases, there was a span of 8 bases. In DNA form, the CDR3 reads TGTGCCAGCAAGCAGGTTAGCACAGATACGCAGTATTTT. Its protein product is CASKQVSTDTQYF.

The rearrangement uses TRBV4-2 and TRBJ2-1; no clear D gene. V lost 0 bases, J lost 1 base, and 10 bases lay in between. The CDR3 has 16 amino acids. CDR1 and CDR2 from the germline V gene are LGHNA and YNFKEQ. The DNA for the CDR3 is TGTGCCAGCAGCCAAGAGTCATGGGGTTCCTACAATGAGCAGTTCTTC. Protein: CASSQESWGSYNEQFF.

The chain couples TRBV10-2 to TRBJ2-7; 9 positions agree with TRBD2. Germline CDR1 and CDR2: WSHSY and SAAADI. J gave up 2 bases and V 4 bases, and 6 bases lay outside the gene matches. The length of the CDR3 is 15 residues. The CDR3 reads CASSVLAGSTYEQYF. CDR3 in DNA: TGCGCCAGCAGTGTCCTAGCGGGGTCAACCTACGAGCAGTACTTC.

The rearrangement joins TRBV7-9 to TRBJ2-2; tentatively, D is TRBD2 (5 bases). CDR1 and CDR2 (germline): SEHNR, FQNEAQ (reference sequence). The CDR3 loop spans 15 amino acids. V was shortened by 1 base and J by 6 bases, with 12 bases between the two germline ends. CDR3 loop: CASSLGPMEAGELFF. The CDR3 bases are TGTGCCAGCAGCTTAGGCCCGATGGAGGCCGGGGAGCTGTTTTTT.

This clonotype was recorded many times. The rearrangement uses TRBV4-1 and TRBJ2-3, with 10 bases aligning to TRBD1. J gave up 4 bases and V 5 bases, and 6 bases lay outside the gene matches. The CDR3 is made up of 15 amino acids. Per germline, CDR1 MGHRA and CDR2 YSYEKL. CDR3 bases: TGCGCCAGCAGCTCGATAGGACAGGGGGCAGATACGCAGTATTTT. It translates to CASSSIGQGADTQYF.

The chain employs TRBV7-2 and TRBJ2-7; perhaps D is TRBD1 or TRBD2 (5 bases each). Germline lookup yields CDR1 SGHTA and CDR2 FQGNSA. There are 15 residues in the CDR3. The V and J ends lost 5 bases and 3 bases respectively, with 17 bases between them. The DNA for the CDR3 is TGTGCCAGCAGCCCCTGGGCGTCTGGGGGCTACGAGCAGTACTTC. As protein: CASSPWASGGYEQYF. The whole variable domain, filled in from reference TRBV7-2 and TRBJ2-7, reads GAGVSQSPSNKVTEKGKDVELRCDPISGHTALYWYRQSLGQGLEFLIYFQGNSAPDKSGLPSDRFSAERTGGSVSTLTIQRTQQEDSAVYLCASSPWASGGYEQYFGPGTRLTVT.

The rearrangement uses TRBV12-3 or TRBV12-4 and TRBJ1-5; D is unresolved. Trimming pared 0 bases from V and 4 bases from J, leaving 7 bases between. This CDR3 is 14 amino acids long. DNA of the CDR3: TGTGCCAGCAGTTTAGCCCAGTCTAATCAGCCCCAGCATTTT. This gives the protein CASSLAQSNQPQHF.

This clonotype was seen repeatedly, ten times or more. The chain recombines TRBV4-3 with TRBJ2-3; tentatively, D is TRBD1 (5 bases). The CDR3 is made up of 14 amino acids. The germline V gene encodes CDR1 LGHNA and CDR2 YSLEER. V shed 1 base and J shed 5 bases, with 10 bases lying between them. The DNA of the CDR3 is TGCGCCAGCAGCCAAGCCCCCAGGGAAGATACGCAGTATTTT. Translation: CASSQAPREDTQYF.

Ten or more counts support this clonotype. This chain connects TRBV20-1 to TRBJ1-5; no reliable D call. Trimming shortened V by 0 bases and J by 3 bases, and 12 bases separated the two germline ends. Looked up from germline, CDR1 is DFQATT and CDR2 is SNEGSKA (reference sequence). There are 15 residues in the CDR3. The CDR3 sequence: CSARDAQASNQPQHF. The CDR3 nucleotides are TGCAGTGCTAGAGATGCCCAGGCCTCCAATCAGCCCCAGCATTTT.

The V and J genes are TRBV11-2 and TRBJ2-1; 7 positions agree with TRBD1. Losses at the gene ends were 5 bases for V and 0 bases for J; bases not matched to a gene: 1. The CDR3 loop spans 14 amino acids. Germline lookup yields CDR1 SGHAT and CDR2 FQNNGV. The CDR3 sequence: CASSDRDSYNEQFF. CDR3 bases: TGTGCCAGCAGCGACAGGGACTCCTACAATGAGCAGTTCTTC.

This clonotype was seen a handful of times. This chain links TRBV12-3 or TRBV12-4 with TRBJ1-4, with TRBD1 as a possible D gene (5 bases). The V and J ends lost 3 bases and 0 bases respectively, with 8 bases between them. CDR3 length equals 15 residues. The CDR3 bases are TGTGCCAGCAGTTTGGGACGGACAACTAATGAAAAACTGTTTTTT. It encodes CASSLGRTTNEKLFF.

Comment on this clonotype: A clone one base away is much larger, so this may be a read error. The CDR3 ends on some other residue instead of the conserved phenylalanine or tryptophan, so this is likely a read error. The rearrangement uses TRBV12-3 or TRBV12-4 and TRBJ2-3; D not resolved. Trimming pared 6 bases from V and 0 bases from J, leaving 4 bases between. This CDR3 is built from 12 residues. The CDR3 nucleotides are TGTGCCAGCAGGCGTAGCACAGATACGCAGTATTCT. Amino acids: CASRRSTDTQYS.

This clonotype was detected many times. This chain connects TRBV12-3 or TRBV12-4 to TRBJ2-5, with D perhaps being TRBD1 or TRBD2 (5 bases each). V lost 6 bases and J 5 bases, leaving 10 bases between the germline ends. The CDR3 consists of 12 residues. The CDR3 loop is CASRRGPETQYF. The DNA of the CDR3 is TGTGCCAGCAGAAGGGGACCGGAGACCCAGTACTTC.

This clonotype was seen only a few times. The V call is TRBV4-1, the J call TRBJ1-4; D is unclear. With 4 bases removed from V and 0 bases from J, the gap between germline ends came to 12 bases. The CDR3 consists of 16 residues. Germline V gene data show CDR1 as MGHRA and CDR2 as YSYEKL. The DNA for the CDR3 is TGCGCCAGCAGCCTCCGAATCCAGGCAACTAATGAAAAACTGTTTTTT. Translation gives CASSLRIQATNEKLFF.

V usage is TRBV6-5 and J usage is TRBJ2-4; 7 bases agree with TRBD1. This CDR3 comprises 17 residues. V gave up 0 bases and J gave up 0 bases; unmatched junction bases: 5. CDR1 and CDR2 (germline): MNHEY, SVGAGI. CDR3 amino acids: CASSYSLQGIAKNIQYF. The CDR3 DNA reads as TGTGCCAGCAGTTACTCGTTACAGGGGATAGCCAAAAACATTCAGTACTTC.

This clonotype was recorded many times. This chain connects TRBV4-2 to TRBJ2-1, with 11 bases that match TRBD2. This CDR3 has 18 residues. CDR1 LGHNA and CDR2 YNFKEQ come from the germline V gene. J lost 4 bases, V lost 4 bases, and 12 bases had no gene match. The CDR3 region is CASSLRPTSGGSYNEQFF. The CDR3 DNA reads TGTGCCAGCAGCCTCCGCCCTACTAGCGGGGGCTCGTACAATGAGCAGTTCTTC.

The CDR3 is CAIRERGQGNTGELFF. CDR3 sequence (DNA): TGTGCCATCAGAGAAAGAGGACAGGGGAACACCGGGGAGCTGTTTTTT. The gene calls are TRBV10-3 and TRBJ2-2, with 8 positions matching TRBD1. The V gene's germline CDR1 is ENHRY and CDR2 SYGVKD. The CDR3 contains 16 residues. Losses at the gene ends were 6 bases for V and 1 base for J; bases not matched to a gene: 7.

This clonotype occurred a few times. The chain links TRBV18 to TRBJ2-3; tentative D call: TRBD2 (6 bases). CDR3 length equals 16 residues. The germline V gene has CDR1 KGHSH and CDR2 LQKENI. V dropped 4 bases and J dropped 3 bases, with 17 bases sitting between them. The CDR3 coding sequence is TGTGCCAGCTCACGAAGGTCGGGGGAAGGGACAGATACGCAGTATTTT. Translating gives CASSRRSGEGTDTQYF. Based on the CDR3 plus reference TRBV18 and TRBJ2-3, the full variable domain is NAGVMQNPRHLVRRRGQEARLRCSPMKGHSHVYWYRQLPEEGLKFMVYLQKENIIDESGMPKERFSAEFPKEGPSILRIQQVVRGDSAAYFCASSRRSGEGTDTQYFGPGTRLTVL.

V usage is TRBV5-1 and J usage is TRBJ2-7, with D possibly called TRBD1 or TRBD2 (5 bases each). CDR1 is SGHRS and CDR2 is YFSETQ in the germline V gene. Trimming took 3 bases from V and 3 from J, leaving 16 bases between them. The CDR3 has 15 amino acids. This chain's CDR3 is CASSSQTGRRYEQYF. The CDR3 DNA is TGCGCCAGCAGCTCGCAAACGGGACGGCGCTACGAGCAGTACTTC.

V gene TRBV7-6 combines with J gene TRBJ2-1, with TRBD2 identical over 7 bases. Germline V gives CDR1 SGHVS, CDR2 FNYEAQ. J lost 3 bases, V lost 5 bases, and 7 bases had no gene match. CDR3 length: 15 amino acids. The CDR3 DNA reads as TGTGCCAGCAGCCTCAACTTAGCGGGCTACAATGAGCAGTTCTTC. It specifies CASSLNLAGYNEQFF.

V usage is TRBV11-2 and J usage is TRBJ2-3, with D possibly called TRBD1 or TRBD2 (5 bases each). This CDR3 has 17 amino acids. Trimming took 2 bases from V and 0 from J, leaving 15 bases between them. The germline V gene has CDR1 SGHAT and CDR2 FQNNGV. The CDR3 DNA reads TGTGCCAGCAGCTTATTCACCGGGACGGTAAGCACAGATACGCAGTATTTT. This codes for CASSLFTGTVSTDTQYF.